Below, one TCR beta chain is given with its context. The source of the sample is a study of blood T cell repertoires in COVID-19. TCRdb's copy holds only in-frame clones and misses some; the assay was immunoSEQ multiplex PCR. The sample includes fewer than 350,000 clones, about nine tenths of them seen just once. CDR1 is PRHDT and CDR2 is FYEKMQ in the germline V gene (reference sequence). The CDR3 is 16 amino acids. Germline trimming cut 4 bases from V and 5 bases from J; bases unmatched to any gene: 10. The TCR was taken from a woman between 40 and 50 years old with acute COVID-19. The gene calls are TRBV13 and TRBJ1-4, with 7 bases aligning to TRBD1. The specimen sequenced was PBMCs or T cells enriched from blood (not recorded which). DNA of the CDR3: TGTGCCAGCAGCTCCGACGGGGGACAGTTCAATGAAAAACTGTTTTTT. It specifies CASSSDGGQFNEKLFF.